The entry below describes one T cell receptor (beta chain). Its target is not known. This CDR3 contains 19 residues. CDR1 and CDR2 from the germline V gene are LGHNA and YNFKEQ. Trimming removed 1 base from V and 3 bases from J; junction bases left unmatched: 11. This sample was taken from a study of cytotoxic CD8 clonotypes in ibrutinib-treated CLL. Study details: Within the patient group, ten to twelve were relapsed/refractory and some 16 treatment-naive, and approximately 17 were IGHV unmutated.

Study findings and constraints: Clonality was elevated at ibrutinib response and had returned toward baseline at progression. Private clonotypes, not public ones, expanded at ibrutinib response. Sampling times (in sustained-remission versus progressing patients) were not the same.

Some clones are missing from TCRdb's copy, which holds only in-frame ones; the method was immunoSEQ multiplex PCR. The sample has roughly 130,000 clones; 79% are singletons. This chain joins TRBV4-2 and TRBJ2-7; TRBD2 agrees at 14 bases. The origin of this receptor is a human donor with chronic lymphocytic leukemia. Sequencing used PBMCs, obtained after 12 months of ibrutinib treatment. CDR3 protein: CASSQGNPGLAGAGYEQYF. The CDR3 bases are TGTGCCAGCAGCCAAGGTAACCCGGGACTAGCGGGAGCCGGCTACGAGCAGTACTTC.